This T cell receptor (beta chain) was observed in a study of shared clonotypes between healthy human individuals. Each sample came from a Caucasian adult donor living in Nashville, Tennessee. Deep was the level used in running the assay. TCRdb's copy holds only in-frame clones and misses some; the assay was immunoSEQ multiplex PCR. The sample shows around 500,000 clones, approximately 79% of them seen only once. The V and J ends lost 6 bases and 2 bases, in that order; junction bases with no gene match: 4. The V gene's germline CDR1 is MDHEN and CDR2 SYDVKM. The CDR3 is 15 residues long. The chain joins TRBV28 to TRBJ2-3, with TRBD1 identical over 11 bases. The source is a woman in her forties in good health. Some clones in this sample may be carry-over from other donors' samples. Sequencing input: PBMCs. CDR3 region: CASRPDRGPTDTQYF. The CDR3, as DNA: TGTGCCAGCAGGCCGGACAGGGGGCCCACAGATACGCAGTATTTT.